The sample holds a few counts of the clone carrying this TCR beta chain. The antigen is undetermined. Method: immunoSEQ multiplex PCR; TCRdb's copy keeps in-frame clones and lacks some. The sample shows tens of thousands of clones, roughly 90% of them seen only once. This sample was included in a study of graft-versus-host responses after intestinal transplantation. In the study overall: Among the recipients, all got anti-thymocyte globulin induction and then tacrolimus and steroids for around 3 years.

Study outcomes and limitations: Recipient-marrow GvH clones were detected, some having first appeared in ileum or blood. Among circulating GvH clones, peak levels were associated with early post-transplant declines in HvG clones.

This CDR3 is built from 14 residues. Germline loops: CDR1 ENHRY, CDR2 SYGVKD. Trimming shortened V by 10 bases and J by 6 bases, and 16 bases separated the two germline ends. The sample here was unstimulated CD4+ T cells sorted from spleen or lymph node cells, taken before intestinal transplant. The clonotype originates from a human donor who received an intestinal transplant. The chain links TRBV10-3 to TRBJ1-6; D might be TRBD1 (5 bases). CDR3 in amino acids: CANPGKGLNSPLHF. CDR3 DNA sequence: TGTGCCAACCCCGGCAAGGGGCTTAATTCACCCCTCCACTTT.